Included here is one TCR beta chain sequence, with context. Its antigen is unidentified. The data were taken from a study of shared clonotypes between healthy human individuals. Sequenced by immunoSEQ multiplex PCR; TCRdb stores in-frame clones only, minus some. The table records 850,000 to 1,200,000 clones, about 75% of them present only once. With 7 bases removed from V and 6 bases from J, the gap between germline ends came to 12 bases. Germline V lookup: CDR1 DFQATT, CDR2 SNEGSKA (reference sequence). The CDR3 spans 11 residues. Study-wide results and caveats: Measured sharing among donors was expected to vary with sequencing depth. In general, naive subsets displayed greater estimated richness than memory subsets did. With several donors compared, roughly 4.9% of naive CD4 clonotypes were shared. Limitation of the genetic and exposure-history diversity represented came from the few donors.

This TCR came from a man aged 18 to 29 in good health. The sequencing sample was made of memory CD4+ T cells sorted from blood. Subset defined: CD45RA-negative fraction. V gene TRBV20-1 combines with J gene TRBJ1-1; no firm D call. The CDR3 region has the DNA TGCAGTGGGGGAATCAAGGCTGAAGCTTTCTTT. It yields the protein CSGGIKAEAFF.